The source of this TCR beta chain is a study of blood T cell repertoires in COVID-19. J gave up 14 bases and V 3 bases, and 10 bases lay outside the gene matches. CDR1 and CDR2 (germline): SGDLS, YYNGEE. The length of the CDR3 is 13 residues. TCRdb's copy holds only in-frame clones and misses some; the assay was immunoSEQ multiplex PCR. The data contain roughly 410,000 clones, about 91% of them seen just once; the ten biggest clones take up approximately 1.5%. The sequence was collected from a woman aged 35 to 49 with COVID-19, enrolled during active disease. The chain uses TRBV9 and TRBJ2-2, with 7 positions matching TRBD1. Sequences were obtained from peripheral blood. CDR3 sequence reads: CASSERQGSRLFF. In DNA, the CDR3 is TGTGCCAGCAGCGAGAGACAGGGTTCGAGACTGTTTTTT.